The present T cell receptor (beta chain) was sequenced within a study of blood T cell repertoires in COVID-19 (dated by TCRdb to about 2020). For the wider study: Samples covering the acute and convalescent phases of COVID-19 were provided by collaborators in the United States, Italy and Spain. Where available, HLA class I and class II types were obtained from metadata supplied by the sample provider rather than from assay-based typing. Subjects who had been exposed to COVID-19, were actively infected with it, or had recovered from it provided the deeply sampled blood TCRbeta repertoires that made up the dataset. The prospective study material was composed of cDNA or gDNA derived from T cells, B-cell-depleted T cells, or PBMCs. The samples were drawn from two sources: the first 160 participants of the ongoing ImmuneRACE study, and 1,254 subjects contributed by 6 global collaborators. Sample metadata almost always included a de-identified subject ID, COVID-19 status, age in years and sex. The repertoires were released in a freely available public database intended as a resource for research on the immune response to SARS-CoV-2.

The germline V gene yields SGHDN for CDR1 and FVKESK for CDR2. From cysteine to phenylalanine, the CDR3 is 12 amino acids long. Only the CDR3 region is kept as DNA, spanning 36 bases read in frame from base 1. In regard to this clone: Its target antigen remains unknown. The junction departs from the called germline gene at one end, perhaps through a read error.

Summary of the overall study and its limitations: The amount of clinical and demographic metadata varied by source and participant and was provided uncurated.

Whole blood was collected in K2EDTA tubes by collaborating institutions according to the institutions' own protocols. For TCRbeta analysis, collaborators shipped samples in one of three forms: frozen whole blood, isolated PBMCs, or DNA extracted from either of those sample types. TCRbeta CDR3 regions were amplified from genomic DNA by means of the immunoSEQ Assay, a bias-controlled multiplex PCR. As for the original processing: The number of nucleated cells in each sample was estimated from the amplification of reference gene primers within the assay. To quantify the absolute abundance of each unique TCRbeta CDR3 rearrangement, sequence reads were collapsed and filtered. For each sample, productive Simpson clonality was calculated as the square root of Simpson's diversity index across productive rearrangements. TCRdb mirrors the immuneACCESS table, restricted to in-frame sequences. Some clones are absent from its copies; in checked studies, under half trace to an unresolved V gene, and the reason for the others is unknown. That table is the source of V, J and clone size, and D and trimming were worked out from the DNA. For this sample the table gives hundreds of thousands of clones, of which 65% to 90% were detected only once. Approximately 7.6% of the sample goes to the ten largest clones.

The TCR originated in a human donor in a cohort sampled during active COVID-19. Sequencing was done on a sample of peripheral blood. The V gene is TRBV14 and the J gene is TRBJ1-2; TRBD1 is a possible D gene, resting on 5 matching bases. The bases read TGTGCCAGCAGCCTAGTTAGGGGTTTACTCTACTTC. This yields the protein CASSLVRGLLYF.